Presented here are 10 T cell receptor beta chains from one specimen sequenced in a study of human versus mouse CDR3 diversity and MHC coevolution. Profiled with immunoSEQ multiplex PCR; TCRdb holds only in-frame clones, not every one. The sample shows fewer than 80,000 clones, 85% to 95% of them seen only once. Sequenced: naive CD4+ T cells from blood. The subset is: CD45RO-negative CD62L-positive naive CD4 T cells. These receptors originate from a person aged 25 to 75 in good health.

CDR3 amino acids: CASSLGPTSDRSYEQYF. The CDR3 coding sequence is TGTGCCAGCAGCTTAGGTCCCACTAGCGATCGCTCCTACGAGCAGTACTTC. This sequence joins TRBV7-8 and TRBJ2-7, with TRBD2 matching 7 bases. Unmatched junction bases numbered 9, after V lost 1 base and J lost 0 bases. Germline-derived CDR1 and CDR2 are SGHVS and FQNEAQ. The CDR3 totals 17 residues.

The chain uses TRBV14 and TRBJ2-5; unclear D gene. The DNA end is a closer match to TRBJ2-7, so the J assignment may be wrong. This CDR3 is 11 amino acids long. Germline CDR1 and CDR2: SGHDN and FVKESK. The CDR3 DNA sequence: TGTGCCAGCAGCCATACCATCGAGCAGTACTTC. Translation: CASSHTIEQYF.

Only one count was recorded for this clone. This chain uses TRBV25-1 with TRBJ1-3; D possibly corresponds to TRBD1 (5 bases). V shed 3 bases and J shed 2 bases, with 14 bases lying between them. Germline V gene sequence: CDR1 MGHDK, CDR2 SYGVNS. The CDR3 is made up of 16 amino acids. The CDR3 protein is CASSDHRSSTGNTIYF. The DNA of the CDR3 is TGTGCCAGCAGTGACCACAGGTCATCTACTGGAAACACCATATATTTT.

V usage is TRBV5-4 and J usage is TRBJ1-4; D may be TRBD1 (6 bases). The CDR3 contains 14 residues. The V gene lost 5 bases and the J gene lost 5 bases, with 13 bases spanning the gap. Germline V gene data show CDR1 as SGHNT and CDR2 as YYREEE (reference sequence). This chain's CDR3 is CASRKQGSNEKLFF. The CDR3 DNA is TGTGCCAGCAGAAAACAGGGAAGCAATGAAAAACTGTTTTTT.

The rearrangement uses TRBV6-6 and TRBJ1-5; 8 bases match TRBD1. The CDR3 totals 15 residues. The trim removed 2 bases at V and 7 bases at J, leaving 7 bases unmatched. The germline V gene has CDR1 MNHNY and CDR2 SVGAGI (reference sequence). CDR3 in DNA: TGTGCCAGCAGTTACCCGACAGGGGAAGGGCAGCCCCAGCATTTT. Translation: CASSYPTGEGQPQHF.

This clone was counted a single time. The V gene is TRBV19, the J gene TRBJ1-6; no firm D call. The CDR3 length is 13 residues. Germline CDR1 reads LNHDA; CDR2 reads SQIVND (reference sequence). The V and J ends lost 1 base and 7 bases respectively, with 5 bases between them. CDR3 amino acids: CASSIAVNSPLHF. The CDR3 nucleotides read TGTGCCAGTAGTATAGCCGTGAATTCACCCCTCCACTTT.

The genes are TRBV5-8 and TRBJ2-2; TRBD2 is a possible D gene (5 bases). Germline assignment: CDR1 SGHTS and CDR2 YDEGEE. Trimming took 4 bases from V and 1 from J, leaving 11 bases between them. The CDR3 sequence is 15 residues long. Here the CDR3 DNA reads TGTGCCAGCAGCACCCGCGGGCTGAACACCGGGGAGCTGTTTTTT. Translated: CASSTRGLNTGELFF.

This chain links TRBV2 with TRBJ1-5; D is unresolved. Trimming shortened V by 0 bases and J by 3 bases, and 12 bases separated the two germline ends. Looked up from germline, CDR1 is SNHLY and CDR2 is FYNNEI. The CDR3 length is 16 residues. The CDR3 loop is CASSEALGQDNQPQHF. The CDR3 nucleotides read TGTGCCAGCAGTGAAGCGCTTGGGCAGGACAATCAGCCCCAGCATTTT.

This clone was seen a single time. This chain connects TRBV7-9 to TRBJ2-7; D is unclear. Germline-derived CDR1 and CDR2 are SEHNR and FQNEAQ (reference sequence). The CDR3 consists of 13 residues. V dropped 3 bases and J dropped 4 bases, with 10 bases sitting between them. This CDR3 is CASSLSTDYEQYF. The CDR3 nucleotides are TGTGCCAGCAGCTTGTCCACAGATTACGAGCAGTACTTC.

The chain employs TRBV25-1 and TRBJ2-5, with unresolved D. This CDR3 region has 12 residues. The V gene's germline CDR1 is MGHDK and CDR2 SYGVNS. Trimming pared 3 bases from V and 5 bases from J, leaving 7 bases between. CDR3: CASSDFRETQYF. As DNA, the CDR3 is TGTGCCAGCAGTGATTTCAGGGAGACCCAGTACTTC.